This T cell receptor beta chain was sequenced in a study of T cell responses to AZD1222 COVID-19 vaccine. Trimming cost V 1 base and J 4 bases; bases outside gene matches: 5. CDR1 is LNHNV and CDR2 is YYDKDF in the germline V gene (reference sequence). The CDR3 is 15 residues long. Assay: immunoSEQ multiplex PCR; the TCRdb copy retains only in-frame clones and omits some. The profile shows approximately 130,000 clones, 86% of them singletons. Study-level findings and limits: Following two doses of AZD1222, Spike-specific TCR breadth and depth rose.

Comment on this clone: The antigen remains undetermined.

Sample: peripheral blood, taken 28 days after the second AZD1222 dose. The chain recombines TRBV15 with TRBJ2-7; 9 bases map to TRBD1. This TCR came from an adult who received the AZD1222 COVID-19 vaccine. CDR3 coding DNA: TGTGCCACCAGCAGAGCCAGGACAGGGGTTTACGAGCAGTACTTC. Amino acid sequence: CATSRARTGVYEQYF. The full variable domain, its missing parts supplied by reference TRBV15 and TRBJ2-7, is DAMVIQNPRYQVTQFGKPVTLSCSQTLNHNVMYWYQQKSSQAPKLLFHYYDKDFNNEADTPDNFQSRRPNTSFCFLDIRSPGLGDTAMYLCATSRARTGVYEQYFGPGTRLTVT.